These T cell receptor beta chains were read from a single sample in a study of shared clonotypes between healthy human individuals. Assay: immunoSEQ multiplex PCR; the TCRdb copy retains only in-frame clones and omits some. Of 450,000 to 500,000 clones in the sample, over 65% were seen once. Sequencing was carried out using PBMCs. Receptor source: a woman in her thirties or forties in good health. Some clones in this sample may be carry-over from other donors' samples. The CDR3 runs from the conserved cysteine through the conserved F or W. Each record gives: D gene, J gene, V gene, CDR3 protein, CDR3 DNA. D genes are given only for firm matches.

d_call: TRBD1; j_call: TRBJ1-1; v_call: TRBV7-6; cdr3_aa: CASSHTGGTEAFF; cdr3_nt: TGTGCCAGCAGCCACACAGGGGGCACTGAGGCTTTCTTT
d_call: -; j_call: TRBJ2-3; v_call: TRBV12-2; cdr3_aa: CASRIYRSGLAGARADTQYF; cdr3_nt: TGTGCAAGTCGCATCTATCGCTCGGGACTAGCGGGAGCGAGGGCAGATACGCAGTATTTT
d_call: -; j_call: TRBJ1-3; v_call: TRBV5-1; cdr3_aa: CASSLAGPSRGITIYF; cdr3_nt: TGCGCCAGCAGCTTGGCCGGACCCTCGAGGGGAATCACCATATATTTT
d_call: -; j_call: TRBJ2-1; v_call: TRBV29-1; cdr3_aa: CSGTTAYNEQFF; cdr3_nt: TGCAGCGGGACTACCGCCTACAATGAGCAGTTCTTC
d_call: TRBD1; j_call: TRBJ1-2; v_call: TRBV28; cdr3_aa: CASTRTGAYGYTF; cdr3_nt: TGTGCCAGCACTAGGACAGGGGCCTATGGCTACACCTTC
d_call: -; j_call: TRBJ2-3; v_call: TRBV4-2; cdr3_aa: CASSLTPEPTDTQYF; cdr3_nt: TGTGCCAGCAGCCTAACCCCGGAGCCGACAGATACGCAGTATTTT
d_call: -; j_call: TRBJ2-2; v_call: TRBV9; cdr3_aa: CASSEGELFF; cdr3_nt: TGTGCCAGCAGCGAGGGGGAGCTGTTTTTT
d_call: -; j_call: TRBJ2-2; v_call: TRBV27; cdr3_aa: CASSPPGTFPYTGELFF; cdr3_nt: TGTGCCAGCAGTCCCCCCGGGACTTTTCCGTACACCGGGGAGCTGTTTTTT
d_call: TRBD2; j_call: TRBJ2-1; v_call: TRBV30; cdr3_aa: CAWSVITGGGNEQFF; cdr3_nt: TGTGCCTGGAGTGTAATCACTGGCGGGGGGAATGAGCAGTTCTTC
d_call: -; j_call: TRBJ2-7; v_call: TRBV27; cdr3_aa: CASSTGAYEQYF; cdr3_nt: TGTGCCAGCAGTACGGGAGCCTACGAGCAGTACTTC
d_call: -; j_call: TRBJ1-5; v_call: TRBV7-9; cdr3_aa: CASSLVVRRVGQPQHF; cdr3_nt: TGTGCCAGCAGCTTAGTGGTCAGGCGGGTAGGTCAGCCCCAGCATTTT
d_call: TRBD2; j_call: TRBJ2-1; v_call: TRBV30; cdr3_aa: CAWRTSGSSSYNEQFF; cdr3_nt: TGTGCCTGGAGAACTAGCGGGAGCAGCTCCTACAATGAGCAGTTCTTC
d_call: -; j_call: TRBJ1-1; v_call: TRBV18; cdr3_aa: CASSPTQFMNTEAFF; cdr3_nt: TGTGCCAGCTCACCGACCCAATTCATGAACACTGAAGCTTTCTTT